Presented here are 17 T cell receptor beta chains from one specimen sequenced in a study of cytomegalovirus exposure and HLA in healthy donors (dated by TCRdb to the late 2010s). Library preparation used the immunoSEQ multiplex PCR assay. The multiplex PCR relied on a mix of 60 forward primers for TCR Vbeta segments and 13 reverse primers for TCR Jbeta segments. TCRdb holds this immuneACCESS table with in-frame rearrangements only. Some clones are missing; in checked studies, unresolved V genes explain under half, and the rest has no known cause. The sample profile shows roughly 93,000 clones; over 65% of them were found once. The leading ten clones occupy 1.5% to 2% of the sample. Sequenced sample: PBMCs. These receptors came from a male donor in good health and CMV-seronegative.

This clone was picked up a small number of times. This chain joins TRBV6-6 and TRBJ2-3; a weak D match, TRBD1 (5 bases). The CDR3 length is 14 residues. Trimming stripped 4 bases from V and 2 bases from J, with 10 bases between. Germline loops: CDR1 MNHNY, CDR2 SVGAGI (reference sequence). CDR3 in amino acids: CASSWTPNTDTQYF. The CDR3, as DNA: TGTGCCAGCAGTTGGACACCGAACACAGATACGCAGTATTTT.

The CDR3 protein is CASRYGTANEQFF. DNA of the CDR3: TGTGCCAGCAGGTACGGGACAGCTAATGAGCAGTTCTTC. The chain links TRBV6-6 to TRBJ2-1; TRBD1 aligns across 7 bases. The trim removed 6 bases at V and 7 bases at J, leaving 6 bases unmatched. This CDR3 is 13 amino acids long. Looked up from germline, CDR1 is MNHNY and CDR2 is SVGAGI (reference sequence).

The V and J genes are TRBV4-2 and TRBJ2-2; 8 bases are shared with TRBD2. The CDR3 runs 18 residues. Per the germline V gene, CDR1 is LGHNA and CDR2 is YNFKEQ. V lost 4 bases and J lost 6; bases outside the gene matches: 16. In DNA form, the CDR3 reads TGTGCCAGCAGCCCCGGGGGTAGCGGGATTACTTGGTCCGGGGAGCTGTTTTTT. Translating it yields CASSPGGSGITWSGELFF.

The rearrangement links TRBV9 to TRBJ2-3; 9 bases agree with TRBD2. The CDR3 is made up of 16 amino acids. Germline lookup yields CDR1 SGDLS and CDR2 YYNGEE. Trimming at V came to 0 bases and at J to 5 bases, leaving 7 bases not matched to a gene. CDR3 coding DNA: TGTGCCAGCAGCGTAGGTAGCGGGAGTGTTGGAGATACGCAGTATTTT. It translates to CASSVGSGSVGDTQYF.

The chain links TRBV29-1 to TRBJ2-3; tentative D call: TRBD2 (6 bases). V lost 8 bases and J 9 bases, leaving 18 bases between the germline ends. CDR1 and CDR2 (germline): SQVTM, ANQGSEA. The CDR3 runs 12 residues. CDR3 DNA: TGCAGCCATACGGGACTCCCGGGAACGCAGTATTTT. This sequence encodes CSHTGLPGTQYF.

V is TRBV9 and J is TRBJ2-3; TRBD2 matches at 8 bases. The germline V gene encodes CDR1 SGDLS and CDR2 YYNGEE. The CDR3 totals 19 residues. V lost 3 bases and J lost 6; bases outside the gene matches: 21. The CDR3 DNA follows: TGTGCCAGCAGCGCGCGATCGGCGGGGCTAGCGGGTGGGAAGGATACGCAGTATTTT. Its translation: CASSARSAGLAGGKDTQYF.

This rearrangement joins TRBV9 to TRBJ2-3; 7 bases align to TRBD2. The length of the CDR3 is 16 residues. The germline CDR1 and CDR2 sequences are SGDLS and YYNGEE. With 0 bases clipped from V and 0 bases from J, the junction kept 4 bases outside the gene matches. The chain's CDR3 is CASSVVGSGSTDTQYF. CDR3 DNA sequence: TGTGCCAGCAGCGTAGTTGGTAGCGGGAGCACAGATACGCAGTATTTT.

The table lists this clone with a few counts. CDR3 loop: CASRIQGAPNQPQHF. The CDR3 bases are TGTGCCAGCAGAATACAGGGGGCCCCCAATCAGCCCCAGCATTTT. This chain links TRBV6-1 with TRBJ1-5, with 9 nucleotides matching TRBD1. The ends lost 6 bases at V and 3 bases at J; junction bases unmatched: 6. This CDR3 is built from 15 residues. Germline lookup yields CDR1 MNHNS and CDR2 SASEGT.

In nucleotides, the CDR3 is TGTGCCAGCAGTTTACCCTCGGGACTGCGTGAAGCTTTCTTT. Translated, it gives CASSLPSGLREAFF. The rearrangement joins TRBV28 to TRBJ1-1, with D perhaps TRBD1 (5 bases). Germline loops: CDR1 MDHEN, CDR2 SYDVKM. Trimming removed 2 bases at V and 7 bases at J, with 14 bases between. The CDR3 spans 14 residues.

Only one count was recorded for this clone. The chain combines TRBV4-2 with TRBJ2-1; TRBD2 matches at 13 bases. CDR1 is LGHNA and CDR2 is YNFKEQ in the germline V gene. The junction had 9 bases not matched to a gene; V was cut back by 5 bases and J by 8 bases. The CDR3 contains 16 residues. The CDR3 region is CASSSRTSGSIDEQFF. The CDR3 coding sequence is TGTGCCAGCAGCTCCCGGACTAGCGGGAGTATCGATGAGCAGTTCTTC.

The rearrangement links TRBV5-1 to TRBJ2-7; TRBD1 agrees at 11 bases. The V gene end was trimmed by 4 bases and the J gene end by 4 bases; junction bases not matched to a gene: 7. This CDR3 spans 15 amino acids. Germline V gene sequence: CDR1 SGHRS, CDR2 YFSETQ. CDR3 sequence (DNA): TGCGCCAGCAGCGCTGCCGGGACAGGGGGTTACGAGCAGTACTTC. Translated, it gives CASSAAGTGGYEQYF. Full variable domain (outside the CDR3, taken from reference TRBV5-1 and TRBJ2-7): KAGVTQTPRYLIKTRGQQVTLSCSPISGHRSVSWYQQTPGQGLQFLFEYFSETQRNKGNFPGRFSGRQFSNSRSEMNVSTLELGDSALYLCASSAAGTGGYEQYFGPGTRLTVT.

The chain uses TRBV10-3 and TRBJ1-1; 7 bases are shared with TRBD1. V shed 5 bases, J shed 5 bases, and the junction held 5 bases outside the gene matches. Germline values: CDR1 ENHRY, CDR2 SYGVKD. CDR3 size: 13 residues. The CDR3 DNA sequence: TGTGCCATCAGTCGCGACAGGGAGACTGAAGCTTTCTTT. It specifies CAISRDRETEAFF.

V is TRBV28 and J is TRBJ2-5; D gene unclear. V was pared by 3 bases and J by 3 bases, with 5 bases between. The V gene's germline CDR1 is MDHEN and CDR2 SYDVKM. The CDR3 length is 12 residues. The CDR3 DNA reads TGTGCCAGCAGTTTGAACAAAGAGACCCAGTACTTC. This translates into CASSLNKETQYF.

V and J are TRBV28 and TRBJ1-5; 9 nucleotides align to TRBD1. J was trimmed by 2 bases and V by 6 bases; bases with no gene match: 5. Looked up from germline, CDR1 is MDHEN and CDR2 is SYDVKM. This CDR3 contains 15 residues. CDR3 DNA: TGTGCCAGCAGCGCGACAGGGGGAGGCAATCAGCCCCAGCATTTT. It specifies CASSATGGGNQPQHF.

The sample holds one count of this clone. This chain joins TRBV27 and TRBJ1-4; 8 positions match TRBD1. After removal of 6 bases from V and 8 bases from J, the junction contained 11 bases not matched to a gene. Germline V lookup: CDR1 MNHEY, CDR2 SMNVEV (reference sequence). This CDR3 spans 15 amino acids. CDR3 region: CASRDRAWAHEKLFF. The DNA of the CDR3 is TGTGCCAGCAGGGACAGGGCGTGGGCACACGAAAAACTGTTTTTT.

This clone showed up just a few times. This chain links TRBV19 with TRBJ2-5, with D perhaps matching TRBD2 (6 bases). Trimming removed 3 bases at V and 2 bases at J, with 10 bases between. From germline, CDR1 is LNHDA and CDR2 SQIVND (reference sequence). The CDR3 sequence is 14 residues long. The CDR3 spells CASSMVAEQETQYF. The CDR3 nucleotides read TGTGCCAGTAGTATGGTAGCGGAGCAAGAGACCCAGTACTTC. The whole variable domain, remainder taken from reference TRBV19 and TRBJ2-5, is DGGITQSPKYLFRKEGQNVTLSCEQNLNHDAMYWYRQDPGQGLRLIYYSQIVNDFQKGDIAEGYSVSREKKESFPLTVTSAQKNPTAFYLCASSMVAEQETQYFGPGTRLLVL.

The V gene is TRBV28, the J gene TRBJ1-3; 7 bases agree with TRBD1. The V gene's germline CDR1 is MDHEN and CDR2 SYDVKM. This CDR3 has 16 residues. Trimming cost V 6 bases and J 2 bases; bases outside gene matches: 10. As DNA, the CDR3 is TGTGCCAGCAGGCCCGCCGACAGGGCCCCTGGAAACACCATATATTTT. Its protein product is CASRPADRAPGNTIYF.